Listed here are 15 T cell receptor beta chains from one sample, sequenced in a study of PD-1 blockade in mismatch repair-deficient tumors. Method: immunoSEQ multiplex PCR; TCRdb's copy keeps in-frame clones and lacks some. Here the sample spans about 19,000 clones, over 75% being singletons. The sample was PBMCs, taken 52 weeks after starting pembrolizumab. Receptors were obtained from an adult with mismatch repair-deficient cancer.

The chain is built from TRBV5-8 and TRBJ2-2, with 8 bases that match TRBD2. The trim removed 3 bases at V and 1 base at J, leaving 5 bases unmatched. From germline, CDR1 is SGHTS and CDR2 YDEGEE. The CDR3 length is 16 residues. The CDR3 DNA reads TGTGCCAGCAGCTATCGCACTAGCGGGAACACCGGGGAGCTGTTTTTT. Its protein is CASSYRTSGNTGELFF.

This chain's CDR3 is CASSPVGSNTEAFF. DNA of the CDR3: TGTGCCAGCAGCCCAGTCGGGTCGAACACTGAAGCTTTCTTT. V usage is TRBV9 and J usage is TRBJ1-1; D remains ambiguous. V lost 4 bases to trimming and J lost 1 base, with 11 bases between them. Germline V CDR1 and CDR2: SGDLS, YYNGEE. This CDR3 comprises 14 residues.

The gene calls are TRBV5-1 and TRBJ1-3, with D maybe TRBD1 (5 bases). Germline CDR1 is SGHRS and CDR2 is YFSETQ. The CDR3 has 15 residues. V gave up 0 bases and J gave up 0 bases, with 7 bases separating them. CDR3 DNA: TGCGCCAGCAGCTTGGTACAGGCCTCTGGAAACACCATATATTTT. Amino acids: CASSLVQASGNTIYF.

This clone was detected once. The V gene is TRBV5-4, the J gene TRBJ2-3; 7 bases agree with TRBD2. With 3 bases clipped from V and 3 bases from J, the junction kept 7 bases outside the gene matches. Germline assignment: CDR1 SGHNT and CDR2 YYREEE (reference sequence). The CDR3 covers 15 residues. In DNA, the CDR3 is TGTGCCAGCAGCTCCCCTCGCGGGGGTACAGATACGCAGTATTTT. This translates into CASSSPRGGTDTQYF.

The gene calls are TRBV6-4 and TRBJ2-3; D gene uncertain. This CDR3 has 13 residues. Per germline, CDR1 MRHNA and CDR2 SNTAGT. V lost 4 bases, J lost 2 bases, and 7 bases lay in between. CDR3 bases: TGTGCCAGCAGTGTGGCAATCACAGATACGCAGTATTTT. It codes for CASSVAITDTQYF.

J is TRBJ2-5 and V is TRBV2; no definite D call. Germline values: CDR1 SNHLY, CDR2 FYNNEI. CDR3 size: 11 residues. V lost 6 bases to trimming and J lost 4 bases, with 6 bases between them. The CDR3 protein is CASSLRETQYF. The CDR3 bases are TGTGCCAGCAGCCTACGAGAGACCCAGTACTTC.

This chain joins TRBV7-3 and TRBJ2-2, with D perhaps TRBD2 (6 bases). Germline V CDR1 and CDR2: SGHTA, FQGTGA. The CDR3 totals 16 residues. The V gene lost 1 base and the J gene lost 0 bases, with 9 bases spanning the gap. In DNA form, the CDR3 reads TGTGCCAGCAGCTTAATCGGGGGAGCGAACACCGGGGAGCTGTTTTTT. It is translated as CASSLIGGANTGELFF.

This chain joins TRBV30 and TRBJ1-5; D is ambiguous. V was trimmed by 5 bases and J by 1 base, leaving 27 bases between them. In germline, CDR1 is GTSNPN, CDR2 SVGIG (reference sequence). The CDR3 contains 19 residues. CDR3 nucleotides: TGTGCCTGGGGATCTGGAGAGGGTCGCTTCGGGGTCAGCAATCAGCCCCAGCATTTT. It codes for CAWGSGEGRFGVSNQPQHF. Supplemented by reference TRBV30 and TRBJ1-5, the full variable domain reads SQTIHQWPATLVQPVGSPLSLECTVEGTSNPNLYWYRQAAGRGLQLLFYSVGIGQISSEVPQNLSASRPQDRQFILSSKKLLLSDSGFYLCAWGSGEGRFGVSNQPQHFGDGTRLSIL.

The CDR3 here is CASRRDYTGELFF. DNA of the CDR3: TGTGCCAGCAGACGGGATTACACCGGGGAGCTGTTTTTT. The V and J genes are TRBV25-1 and TRBJ2-2, with D perhaps matching TRBD2 (5 bases). V was clipped by 6 bases and J by 3 bases, with 8 bases between them. Germline values: CDR1 MGHDK, CDR2 SYGVNS. The CDR3 sequence is 13 residues long.

As to this clone: The junction departs from the called germline gene at one end, perhaps through a read error. Here the CDR3 DNA reads TGTGCCAACAGTTACTCGATCAGGGCAACCTACGAGCAGTACTTC. This translates into CANSYSIRATYEQYF. This chain links TRBV6-5 with TRBJ2-7; weak D call: TRBD1 (5 bases). CDR1 and CDR2 from the germline V gene are MNHEY and SVGAGI. The CDR3 runs to 15 residues.

The rearrangement joins TRBV18 to TRBJ2-5; the D gene is possibly TRBD1 (5 bases). The V end lost 2 bases, the J end lost 4 bases, and 8 bases lay between the germline ends. Germline CDR1 KGHSH, CDR2 LQKENI. This CDR3 spans 13 amino acids. CDR3 sequence: CASSPTGRETQYF. The CDR3 DNA is TGTGCCAGCTCACCAACAGGAAGAGAGACCCAGTACTTC. Full variable domain (remainder filled in from reference TRBV18 and TRBJ2-5): NAGVMQNPRHLVRRRGQEARLRCSPMKGHSHVYWYRQLPEEGLKFMVYLQKENIIDESGMPKERFSAEFPKEGPSILRIQQVVRGDSAAYFCASSPTGRETQYFGPGTRLLVL.

The chain recombines TRBV30 with TRBJ2-5; D may be TRBD1 (5 bases). Germline assignment: CDR1 GTSNPN and CDR2 SVGIG (reference sequence). CDR3 length equals 11 residues. V was pared by 4 bases and J by 5 bases, with 8 bases between. CDR3 amino acids: CAWTRDETQYF. In DNA form, the CDR3 reads TGTGCCTGGACCAGGGATGAGACCCAGTACTTC.

This clone has only one observation. The chain combines TRBV28 with TRBJ1-2; TRBD1 might be the D (5 bases). The germline V gene encodes CDR1 MDHEN and CDR2 SYDVKM. This CDR3 has 15 residues. The V and J ends lost 2 bases and 10 bases respectively, with 20 bases between them. The DNA of the CDR3 is TGTGCCAGCAGTTTAGCCCTCGTCGGGCAGGGTGTCTACACCTTC. Translation: CASSLALVGQGVYTF.

This clone was detected only a few times. This chain connects TRBV19 to TRBJ2-7, with D tentatively TRBD1 (6 bases). CDR3 length: 13 amino acids. Germline-derived CDR1 and CDR2 are LNHDA and SQIVND (reference sequence). V was trimmed by 5 bases and J by 4 bases, leaving 12 bases between them. The CDR3 loop reads CASSGLQGYEQYF. Written as DNA, the CDR3 is TGTGCCAGTAGTGGGTTACAGGGTTACGAGCAGTACTTC.

The chain couples TRBV19 to TRBJ1-6; 8 nucleotides align to TRBD1. This CDR3 contains 13 residues. After removal of 6 bases from V and 7 bases from J, the junction contained 2 bases not matched to a gene. CDR1 and CDR2 (germline): LNHDA, SQIVND (reference sequence). CDR3 nucleotide sequence: TGTGCCAGTAGCTGGACAGGGAATTCACCCCTCCACTTT. This gives the protein CASSWTGNSPLHF.